Presented here are 23 T cell receptor beta chains from one specimen sequenced in a study of Graves' ophthalmopathy and Graves' hyperthyroidism. The TCR beta CDR3 regions underwent amplification from RNA transcripts. After a first-round RT-PCR with HTBI primers, a second-round multiplex PCR was run. TCRdb fed the multiplex PCR reads into MiXCR, producing one record per CDR3 protein. The table lists about 390,000 distinct CDR3 sequences, approximately 15% of them singletons. Material: peripheral blood. These receptors all come from a woman aged 18-29 years with stable Graves' hyperthyroidism.

The table lists this clonotype with many counts. The gene calls are TRBV7-8 and TRBJ1-3, with 8 positions matching TRBD1. The ends lost 5 bases at V and 0 bases at J; junction bases unmatched: 9. The V gene's germline CDR1 is SGHVS and CDR2 FQNEAQ. CDR3 length: 17 residues. CDR3 nucleotide sequence: TGTGCCAGCAGCCCCCGGGGACAGGCTCGCTCTGGAAACACCATATATTTT. Translation: CASSPRGQARSGNTIYF.

This clonotype occurred many times. J is TRBJ1-1 and V is TRBV12-3 or TRBV12-4, with D perhaps TRBD1 (6 bases). The CDR3 sequence is 17 residues long. V gave up 5 bases and J gave up 2 bases, with 21 bases separating them. The CDR3 spells CASSTSTGRSFNTEAFF. The CDR3 bases are TGTGCCAGCAGTACTTCCACAGGGAGGAGTTTTAACACTGAAGCTTTCTTT.

This clonotype was counted ten times or more. The V and J genes are TRBV7-2 and TRBJ2-5; 7 bases align to TRBD1. CDR1 SGHTA and CDR2 FQGNSA come from the germline V gene. After removal of 4 bases from V and 9 bases from J, the junction contained 5 bases not matched to a gene. This CDR3 comprises 12 residues. CDR3 DNA sequence: TGTGCCAGCAGCTCCTCGACAGGGTCCCAGTACTTC. The encoded protein is CASSSSTGSQYF.

As concerns this clonotype: A much larger clone differs by one base, so this may be a read error. The J gene is TRBJ2-7, the V gene TRBV7-9; the D gene could be TRBD1 or TRBD2 (5 bases each). The CDR3 is 14 residues long. Germline V lookup: CDR1 SEHNR, CDR2 FQNEAQ (reference sequence). Here the CDR3 DNA reads TGTGTCAGCAGCAGAGAGGGGCTGTACGGCGAGCAGTACTTC. Its protein is CVSSREGLYGEQYF.

With regard to this clonotype: This may arise from a read error, as a much more abundant clone is one base away. The rearrangement uses TRBV12-3 or TRBV12-4 and TRBJ2-2; D possibly corresponds to TRBD2 (5 bases). This CDR3 contains 15 residues. The V end was cut by 7 bases, the J end by 6 bases, with 18 bases between. CDR3 DNA: TGTGCCAGCATACGGGGTCAGCGCGCGGCCGGGGAGCTGTTTTTT. The encoded protein is CASIRGQRAAGELFF.

This clonotype was seen ten or more times. This chain links TRBV5-1 with TRBJ2-2; possible D gene TRBD1, 5 bases. The CDR3 is 16 residues long. The V and J ends lost 0 bases and 4 bases respectively, with 13 bases between them. CDR1 is SGHRS and CDR2 is YFSETQ in the germline V gene. CDR3 sequence (DNA): TGCGCCAGCAGCTTGGTCGGCCAGGGTGGCACCGGGGAGCTGTTTTTT. This gives the protein CASSLVGQGGTGELFF. Supplemented by reference TRBV5-1 and TRBJ2-2, the full variable domain reads KAGVTQTPRYLIKTRGQQVTLSCSPISGHRSVSWYQQTPGQGLQFLFEYFSETQRNKGNFPGRFSGRQFSNSRSEMNVSTLELGDSALYLCASSLVGQGGTGELFFGEGSRLTVL.

About this clonotype: This clone may be a read error of a much larger clone one base away. This chain links TRBV15 with TRBJ1-6; weak D call: TRBD1 (5 bases). Germline V gene data show CDR1 as LNHNV and CDR2 as YYDKDF (reference sequence). This CDR3 has 15 residues. CDR3 nucleotide sequence: TGTGCCGCCAGCGGTCAAGTGACAGCTAATTCACCCCTCCACTTT. Its translation is CAASGQVTANSPLHF.

This clonotype was counted ten times or more. This chain connects TRBV19 to TRBJ2-5, with TRBD2 matching 9 bases. This CDR3 is 15 amino acids long. The V gene's germline CDR1 is LNHDA and CDR2 SQIVND (reference sequence). Trimming at V came to 9 bases and at J to 0 bases, leaving 8 bases not matched to a gene. CDR3 coding DNA: TGTGCCAGCCTCCCTAGCGGGGCTTACCAAGAGACCCAGTACTTC. It specifies CASLPSGAYQETQYF. Combining the CDR3 with reference TRBV19 and TRBJ2-5 gives the whole variable domain DGGITQSPKYLFRKEGQNVTLSCEQNLNHDAMYWYRQDPGQGLRLIYYSQIVNDFQKGDIAEGYSVSREKKESFPLTVTSAQKNPTAFYLCASLPSGAYQETQYFGPGTRLLVL.

This clonotype was seen ten or more times. This chain connects TRBV11-2 to TRBJ2-7; no definite D call. This CDR3 is built from 13 residues. Trimming cost V 0 bases and J 5 bases, with 8 bases left between them. Germline V gives CDR1 SGHAT, CDR2 FQNNGV. The CDR3 bases are TGTGCCAGCAGCTTAGATTTGAGAGACGAGCAGTACTTC. Translated: CASSLDLRDEQYF.

With respect to this clonotype: The CDR3 ends on some other residue instead of the conserved phenylalanine or tryptophan, so this is likely a read error. The gene calls are TRBV11-1 and TRBJ1-2; D possibly corresponds to TRBD1 (5 bases). The CDR3 loop spans 15 amino acids. Germline assignment: CDR1 SGHAT and CDR2 FQDESV (reference sequence). Between the trimmed V and J ends, which lost 5 bases and 4 bases, there was a span of 17 bases. Here the CDR3 DNA reads TGTGCCAGCAGCGACGGGTCTTCGGGACCCTATGGCTACACCTCC. Residues: CASSDGSSGPYGYTS.

There are many counts of this clonotype. V usage is TRBV24-1 and J usage is TRBJ2-5; the D gene is possibly TRBD1 (5 bases). The CDR3 consists of 16 residues. Trimming left V 3 bases short and J 0 bases short, with 13 bases between. Germline V gene sequence: CDR1 KGHDR, CDR2 SFDVKD. The chain's CDR3 is CATSDPQDNYQETQYF. CDR3 in DNA: TGTGCCACCAGTGATCCCCAGGACAACTACCAAGAGACCCAGTACTTC.

This clonotype was counted at least ten times. A clone one base away is much larger, so this may be a read error. The rearrangement uses TRBV27 and TRBJ2-7; tentatively, D is TRBD1 (7 bases). This CDR3 is 13 amino acids long. Looked up from germline, CDR1 is MNHEY and CDR2 is SMNVEV (reference sequence). V lost 6 bases to trimming and J lost 5 bases, with 14 bases between them. CDR3 sequence (DNA): TGTGCCAGCAGGGGGGCAGGGGGGAACGAGCAGTACTTC. The encoded protein is CASRGAGGNEQYF.

This clonotype was seen at least ten times. The V and J genes are TRBV6-1 and TRBJ2-7, with D maybe TRBD1 (6 bases). Per the germline V gene, CDR1 is MNHNS and CDR2 is SASEGT. CDR3 length: 13 amino acids. V was cut by 8 bases and J by 1 base, with 12 bases left in between. The chain's CDR3 is CASRDIGSYEQYF. In DNA form, the CDR3 reads TGTGCCAGCCGGGACATCGGATCCTACGAGCAGTACTTC.

This clonotype came up many times. This chain links TRBV7-3 with TRBJ1-2; 8 bases are shared with TRBD1. Germline V gives CDR1 SGHTA, CDR2 FQGTGA. The junction had 5 bases not matched to a gene; V was cut back by 3 bases and J by 5 bases. This CDR3 is built from 14 residues. The CDR3 DNA follows: TGTGCCAGCAGCTTCGGACAGGGACCGTATGGCTACACCTTC. This sequence encodes CASSFGQGPYGYTF.

Ten or more counts support this clonotype. V and J are TRBV6-5 and TRBJ1-2; TRBD1 aligns across 9 bases. There are 13 residues in the CDR3. Germline V gives CDR1 MNHEY, CDR2 SVGAGI. V was clipped by 2 bases and J by 7 bases; unmatched bases: 2. CDR3 coding DNA: TGTGCCAGCAGTTACCCACAGGGGGCTGGCTACACCTTC. Its translation is CASSYPQGAGYTF.

The chain uses TRBV12-3 or TRBV12-4 and TRBJ1-2, with D perhaps TRBD1 (5 bases). Trimming pared 6 bases from V and 4 bases from J, leaving 18 bases between. The length of the CDR3 is 15 residues. The CDR3 here is CASSVDVDGAYGYTF. DNA of the CDR3: TGTGCCAGCAGCGTAGATGTGGATGGGGCCTATGGCTACACCTTC.

The chain has TRBV6-2 or TRBV6-3 and TRBJ1-6; perhaps TRBD1 as D (5 bases). The germline V gene encodes CDR1 MNHEY and CDR2 SVGEGT. Trimming cost V 6 bases and J 5 bases, with 14 bases left between them. The CDR3 consists of 15 residues. The CDR3, as DNA: TGTGCCAGCAGCCCCCGAGGGGAGAATAATTCACCCCTCCACTTT. It encodes CASSPRGENNSPLHF.

This clonotype appeared a single time. The chain carries TRBV15 and TRBJ2-5, with D uncertain. The CDR3 has 12 amino acids. V was clipped by 3 bases and J by 5 bases, with 7 bases between them. CDR1 is LNHNV, CDR2 YYDKDF, per germline (reference sequence). The DNA of the CDR3 is TGTGCCACCAGCAGCCAGAAGGAGACCCAGTACTTC. Its protein is CATSSQKETQYF.

Many counts were recorded for this clonotype. CDR3 residues: CASSLGTGADEQYF. CDR3 coding DNA: TGTGCCAGCAGCTTGGGGACAGGGGCGGACGAGCAGTACTTC. The chain couples TRBV11-3 to TRBJ2-7, with 10 bases aligning to TRBD1. Unmatched junction bases numbered 4, after V lost 3 bases and J lost 5 bases. The CDR3 is 14 amino acids. CDR1 is SGHNT and CDR2 is YENEEA in the germline V gene.

Of note for this clonotype: A read error may explain this, as a much larger clone is one base away. This chain uses TRBV6-1 with TRBJ1-1; the D is unclear. The CDR3 runs to 13 residues. Germline CDR1 and CDR2: MNHNS and SASEGT. Deletions cut 6 bases from V and 11 bases from J, with 19 bases between. The CDR3 region is CASSQDTVIDAFF. The CDR3 bases are TGTGCCAGCAGCCAAGACACAGTAATTGACGCTTTCTTT.

At least ten counts were recorded for this clonotype. The J gene is TRBJ1-5, the V gene TRBV29-1; TRBD1 is a possible D gene (6 bases). This CDR3 contains 17 residues. Germline assignment: CDR1 SQVTM and CDR2 ANQGSEA. V shed 8 bases and J shed 0 bases, with 23 bases lying between them. The CDR3 DNA follows: TGCAGCATTCAGGAGGGGGGGGGGCTCTATAGCAATCAGCCCCAGCATTTT. It yields the protein CSIQEGGGLYSNQPQHF.

The V gene is TRBV20-1, the J gene TRBJ2-1; 7 bases match TRBD2. From germline, CDR1 is DFQATT and CDR2 SNEGSKA (reference sequence). CDR3 size: 14 residues. J gave up 2 bases and V 1 base, and 2 bases lay outside the gene matches. Here the CDR3 reads CSARVAGAYNEQFF. In DNA form, the CDR3 reads TGCAGTGCTAGAGTCGCGGGGGCCTACAATGAGCAGTTCTTC.

This clonotype was counted ten times or more. V is TRBV7-8 and J is TRBJ1-2; the D is unclear. Germline V gene sequence: CDR1 SGHVS, CDR2 FQNEAQ. The V end was cut by 5 bases, the J end by 2 bases, with 6 bases between. The CDR3 spans 12 residues. Written as DNA, the CDR3 is TGTGCCAGCAGCCCCCGAAACTATGGCTACACCTTC. Amino acid sequence: CASSPRNYGYTF.